This T cell receptor beta chain was sequenced for a study of cytomegalovirus exposure and HLA in healthy donors. As regards this clone: Its antigen is not known.

CDR3 length: 13 amino acids. CDR1 and CDR2 (germline): SEHNR, FQNEAQ (reference sequence). V gave up 1 base and J gave up 8 bases, with 8 bases separating them. Study-wide findings and caveats: The study reported that TCR beta sequences accurately predicted HLA-A and HLA-B alleles in most subjects. Researchers had no immune exposure information except CMV serostatus available. For most TCR beta V segments, an earlier analysis put the productive rate at about 87% or about 30% of the time.

Use of 60 Vbeta and 13 Jbeta primers characterized the PCR. Produced via immunoSEQ multiplex PCR; TCRdb's table is partial and in-frame only. The profile shows around 150,000 clones, 82% of them singletons. Sequences were obtained from PBMCs. V is TRBV7-9 and J is TRBJ1-4; D unclear. This receptor was taken from a girl aged 10 to 17 in good health and CMV-seropositive. The CDR3 reads CASSLGATEKLFF. CDR3 bases: TGTGCCAGCAGCTTAGGGGCCACCGAAAAACTGTTTTTT.